This is a list of T cell receptor beta chains from one sample in a study of vaccination and CD4 T cells after COVID-19. Their antigen targets remain unknown. A single record per CDR3 protein comes from TCRdb applying MiXCR to the PCR reads. The table records about 12,000 distinct CDR3 sequences, 62% of them present only once. The source material was CD4+ T cells from blood, cultured in vitro. These receptor sequences come from a human donor who had recovered from COVID-19. Each CDR3 is given with its conserved first and last residue. The D gene is left open where the match is weak. Only part of the rows carry a size: once, few, many, or a class if the clone is expanded.

J gene,V gene,D gene,clone size,CDR3 DNA,CDR3 protein
TRBJ1-6,TRBV27,NA,few,TGTGCCAGCAGTTCCCTACCGGCTAATTCACCCCTCCACTTT,CASSSLPANSPLHF
TRBJ1-1,TRBV28,NA,NA,TGTGCCAGCAGTTTATCCCCCGGCGGGACTGAAGCTTTCTTT,CASSLSPGGTEAFF
TRBJ1-1,TRBV28,NA,NA,TGTGCCAGCCGCGGGTGGGACCTCACGCTTCCCACTGAAGCTTTCTTT,CASRGWDLTLPTEAFF
TRBJ2-1,TRBV20-1,NA,NA,TGCAGTGCTCCGTTGTCTAGTGTTCTCTATGAGCAGTTCTTC,CSAPLSSVLYEQFF
TRBJ1-5,TRBV4-1,NA,few,TGCGCCAGCAGCCAAGTCACTGGACGGGTACTAAATCAGCCCCAGCATTTT,CASSQVTGRVLNQPQHF
TRBJ2-7,TRBV6-2/TRBV6-3,TRBD2,few,TGTGCCAGCAAGCCGAGCGGGATCTCCTACGAGCAGTACTTC,CASKPSGISYEQYF
TRBJ1-4,TRBV28,NA,NA,TGTGCCAGCAGTTTAGTCGGGGCTGCAACTAATGAAAAACTGTTTTTT,CASSLVGAATNEKLFF
TRBJ2-5,TRBV12-3/TRBV12-4,TRBD1,NA,TGTGCCAGCAGTCCCCGGACAGGGAGAGAGACCCAGTACTTC,CASSPRTGRETQYF
TRBJ1-1,TRBV5-6,NA,NA,TGTGCCAGCAGCGTTTCGGGACAACTTATTGAAGCTTTCTTT,CASSVSGQLIEAFF
TRBJ2-1,TRBV7-2,NA,NA,TGTGCCAGCAGCCCAAGTTGGGCAAATGAGCAGTTCTTC,CASSPSWANEQFF
TRBJ1-2,TRBV5-4,NA,once,TGTGCCAGCAGCTTGGCTGGGTTAGATGGCTACACCTTC,CASSLAGLDGYTF
TRBJ1-4,TRBV20-1,TRBD1,NA,TGCAGTGCTAGAGATCCCAGGGGGCTGAGGGAAAAACTGTTTTTT,CSARDPRGLREKLFF
TRBJ2-1,TRBV19,TRBD2,NA,TGTGCCAGTAGTATTACTAGCGGGATCTTTGGGAATGAGCAGTTCTTC,CASSITSGIFGNEQFF
TRBJ1-2,TRBV20-1,NA,few,TGCAGTGCTAGCGGTTGGGAACATGGCTACACCTTC,CSASGWEHGYTF
TRBJ2-3,TRBV6-5,TRBD2,NA,TGTGCCAGCAGTTACACGAATCCGGGACTAGCGGGAGGGCGGGCCACAGATACGCAGTATTTT,CASSYTNPGLAGGRATDTQYF
TRBJ2-7,TRBV7-8,TRBD1,few,TGTGCCAGCAGTTCCCGACAGGGGGCAGGGTACGAGCAGTACTTC,CASSSRQGAGYEQYF
TRBJ1-1,TRBV6-1,NA,NA,TGTGCCAGCAGTGAAACACCTGGACACGTTGAAGCTTTCTTT,CASSETPGHVEAFF
TRBJ1-2,TRBV7-9,TRBD1,few,TGTGCCAGCAGCCCCGGACAGGCTCCTGCCTATGGCTACACCTTC,CASSPGQAPAYGYTF
TRBJ1-5,TRBV6-4,NA,hyperexpanded,TGTGCTCCTAAGGGACGCCCGGGGACCAATCAGCCCCAGCATTTT,CAPKGRPGTNQPQHF
TRBJ2-5,TRBV2,NA,NA,TGTGCCAGCTCTCGGGCAGTGGGAGGCCAGACCCAGTACTTC,CASSRAVGGQTQYF
TRBJ1-5,TRBV6-2/TRBV6-3,NA,few,TGTGCCAGCCGTAAAGGGGGGGGCTTGAACAATCAGCCCCAGCATTTT,CASRKGGGLNNQPQHF
TRBJ1-2,TRBV6-1,TRBD1,few,TGTGCCAGCAGTCGCGCCGGGACAGGGAATGGCTACACCTTC,CASSRAGTGNGYTF
TRBJ2-7,TRBV20-1,TRBD2,NA,TGCAGTGCTAGAGAGATCCGGCGGGGACTATCCTACGAGCAGTACTTC,CSAREIRRGLSYEQYF
TRBJ1-6,TRBV4-1,TRBD1,NA,TGCGCCAGCCGGGACAGGGGCGCTTCACCCCTCCACTTT,CASRDRGASPLHF
TRBJ2-7,TRBV14,NA,NA,TGTGCCAGCAGGAAGACTGGAGCGGTCCTCTACGAGCAGTACTTC,CASRKTGAVLYEQYF
TRBJ2-1,TRBV20-1,NA,NA,TGCAGTGTGGGGGAGAACAGAAATGAGCAGTTCTTC,CSVGENRNEQFF
TRBJ2-7,TRBV7-9,NA,few,TGTGCCAGCAGCTCGAGGGGCAGGGCAGTGCCCTACGAGCAGTACTTC,CASSSRGRAVPYEQYF
TRBJ1-5,TRBV12-3/TRBV12-4,TRBD1,NA,TGTGCCAGCAGTTGGACAGGGTCAGGGCAGCCCCAGCATTTT,CASSWTGSGQPQHF
TRBJ2-3,TRBV6-1,TRBD2,once,TGTGCCAGCAGCAAAGGACTAGCCATCACAGATACGCAGTATTTT,CASSKGLAITDTQYF
TRBJ2-7,TRBV20-1,NA,NA,TGCAGTGCTAGACTGGACGCCTACGAGCAGTACTTC,CSARLDAYEQYF
TRBJ1-5,TRBV19,NA,NA,TGTGCCAGTAGTATGCGGGGATTTAGCAATCAGCCCCAGCATTTT,CASSMRGFSNQPQHF
TRBJ1-5,TRBV18,NA,NA,TGTGCCAGCTCACCCAATCAGGGCTCAAATCAGCCCCAGCATTTT,CASSPNQGSNQPQHF
TRBJ2-7,TRBV7-9,NA,NA,TGTGCCAGCAGCACCGGGACTTACGAGCAGTACTTC,CASSTGTYEQYF
TRBJ2-7,TRBV10-1,TRBD2,few,TGCGCCAGCAGTGAGTCTCGGACTAGCGGGTACGAGCAGTACTTC,CASSESRTSGYEQYF
TRBJ2-3,TRBV15,NA,NA,TGTGCCACCAGCAGAGTTCGGAGTGCCGGCCTCACAGATACGCAGTATTTT,CATSRVRSAGLTDTQYF
TRBJ2-3,TRBV6-5,NA,NA,TGTGCCAGCAGTTGGAGTCGTGGGTCAGATACGCAGTATTTT,CASSWSRGSDTQYF
TRBJ1-1,TRBV11-2,TRBD1,NA,TGTGCCAGCAGCTCCCGGGACAGGAGTGAAGCTTTCTTT,CASSSRDRSEAFF
TRBJ2-5,TRBV20-1,NA,NA,TGCAGTGCTGGTTACTTCGGGACCCAGTACTTC,CSAGYFGTQYF
TRBJ2-3,TRBV20-1,TRBD2,NA,TGCAGTGCTGCCCCATCTGCGGGAGGTACTTCTACGCAGTATTTT,CSAAPSAGGTSTQYF
TRBJ2-3,TRBV5-1,TRBD1,NA,TGCGCCAGCAGCCGCGGACAGGGATTGGTGGGCACAGATACGCAGTATTTT,CASSRGQGLVGTDTQYF
TRBJ2-7,TRBV7-8,TRBD2,NA,TGTGCCAGCAGCTTCCTAATAGCGGGAGGCGAGCAGTACTTC,CASSFLIAGGEQYF
TRBJ2-1,TRBV2,NA,few,TGTGCCAGCAGTGAACGGTCCCCGCGGCAGTTCTTC,CASSERSPRQFF
TRBJ1-6,TRBV27,NA,few,TGTGCCACCGCGCAGCGGCCAGGGGTTGCTTCACCCCTCCACTTT,CATAQRPGVASPLHF
TRBJ2-3,TRBV20-1,TRBD2,NA,TGCAGTGCTAGAGTTCTAGCGGGATGGTCAGATACGCAGTATTTT,CSARVLAGWSDTQYF
TRBJ2-2,TRBV20-1,TRBD2,NA,TGCAGTGCTAGAGAGTTGACTAGCTCGACCGGGGAGCTGTTTTTT,CSARELTSSTGELFF